The T cell receptor beta chain under discussion was sequenced for a study of blood T cell repertoires in COVID-19. Germline V gene data show CDR1 as SGHKS and CDR2 as YYEKEE (reference sequence). This CDR3 spans 16 amino acids. The V end was cut by 6 bases, the J end by 4 bases, with 22 bases between. Profiled with immunoSEQ multiplex PCR; TCRdb holds only in-frame clones, not every one. The table shows roughly 11,000 clones, with roughly 85% occurring only once. The receptor comes from a human donor in a cohort sampled during active COVID-19. The sample comprised peripheral blood. The chain couples TRBV5-5 to TRBJ1-1, with TRBD1 as a possible D gene (6 bases). The CDR3 nucleotides read TGTGCCAGCACTTACCGGGACACCGACTTTGGCACTGAAGCTTTCTTT. Amino acids: CASTYRDTDFGTEAFF.